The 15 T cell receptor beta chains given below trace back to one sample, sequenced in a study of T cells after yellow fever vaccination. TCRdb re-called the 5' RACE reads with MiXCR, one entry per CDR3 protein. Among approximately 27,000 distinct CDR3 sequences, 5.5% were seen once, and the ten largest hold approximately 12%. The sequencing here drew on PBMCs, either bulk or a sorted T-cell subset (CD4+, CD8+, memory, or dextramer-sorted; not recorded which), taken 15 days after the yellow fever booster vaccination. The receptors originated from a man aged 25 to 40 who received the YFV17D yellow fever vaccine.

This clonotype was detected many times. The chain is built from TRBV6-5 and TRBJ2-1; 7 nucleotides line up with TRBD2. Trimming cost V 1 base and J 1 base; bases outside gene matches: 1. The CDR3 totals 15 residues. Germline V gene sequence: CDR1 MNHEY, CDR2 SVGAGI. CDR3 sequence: CASSYWRGSYNEQFF. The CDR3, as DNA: TGTGCCAGCAGTTACTGGCGGGGGTCCTACAATGAGCAGTTCTTC.

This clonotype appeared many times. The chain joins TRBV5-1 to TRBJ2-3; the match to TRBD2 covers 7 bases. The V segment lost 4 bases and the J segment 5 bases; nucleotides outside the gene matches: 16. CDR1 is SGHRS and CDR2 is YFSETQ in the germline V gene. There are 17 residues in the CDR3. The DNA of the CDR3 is TGCGCCAGCAGCGTTTTAGCGGGCGCGCCGGGGGGAGATACGCAGTATTTT. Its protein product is CASSVLAGAPGGDTQYF. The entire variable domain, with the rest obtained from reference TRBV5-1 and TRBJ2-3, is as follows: KAGVTQTPRYLIKTRGQQVTLSCSPISGHRSVSWYQQTPGQGLQFLFEYFSETQRNKGNFPGRFSGRQFSNSRSEMNVSTLELGDSALYLCASSVLAGAPGGDTQYFGPGTRLTVL.

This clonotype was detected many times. The CDR3 nucleotides are TGCGCCAGCAGCTTGGTAGGAGCGGGAATAAGCACAGATACGCAGTATTTT. It yields the protein CASSLVGAGISTDTQYF. This chain uses TRBV5-1 with TRBJ2-3; TRBD2 matches 7 bases. Germline-derived CDR1 and CDR2 are SGHRS and YFSETQ. Trimming cost V 0 bases and J 0 bases; bases outside gene matches: 7. The CDR3 sequence is 17 residues long. Variable domain in full (rest from reference TRBV5-1 and TRBJ2-3): KAGVTQTPRYLIKTRGQQVTLSCSPISGHRSVSWYQQTPGQGLQFLFEYFSETQRNKGNFPGRFSGRQFSNSRSEMNVSTLELGDSALYLCASSLVGAGISTDTQYFGPGTRLTVL.

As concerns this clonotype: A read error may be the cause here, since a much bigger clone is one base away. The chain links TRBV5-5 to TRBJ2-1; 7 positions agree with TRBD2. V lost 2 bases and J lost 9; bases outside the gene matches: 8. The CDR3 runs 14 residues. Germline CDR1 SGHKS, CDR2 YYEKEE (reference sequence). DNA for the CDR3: TGTGCCAGCAGCTTCTCTCCGGGAGGAAGTGAGCAGTTCTTC. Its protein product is CASSFSPGGSEQFF.

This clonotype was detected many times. CDR3 coding DNA: TGTGCCAGCAGTTACCAAGCGTCCAATGAGCAGTTCTTC. This translates into CASSYQASNEQFF. The V and J genes are TRBV6-2 or TRBV6-3 and TRBJ2-1; D gene ambiguous. Germline-derived CDR1 and CDR2 are MNHEY and SVGEGT. The CDR3 spans 13 residues. The V end lost 2 bases, the J end lost 6 bases, and 8 bases lay between the germline ends.

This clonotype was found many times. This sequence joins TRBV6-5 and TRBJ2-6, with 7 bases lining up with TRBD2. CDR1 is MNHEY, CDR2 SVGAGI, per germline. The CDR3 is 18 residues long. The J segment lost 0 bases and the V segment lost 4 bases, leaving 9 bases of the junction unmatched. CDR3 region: CASSSMSGTISGANVLTF. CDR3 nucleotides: TGTGCCAGCAGTTCTATGAGCGGGACGATCTCTGGGGCCAACGTCCTGACTTTC.

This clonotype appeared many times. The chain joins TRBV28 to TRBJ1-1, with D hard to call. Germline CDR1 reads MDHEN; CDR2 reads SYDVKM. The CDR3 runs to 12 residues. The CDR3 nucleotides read TGTGCGTCATCTGACCGTCTCCAAGAAGCTTTCTTT. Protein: CASSDRLQEAFF.

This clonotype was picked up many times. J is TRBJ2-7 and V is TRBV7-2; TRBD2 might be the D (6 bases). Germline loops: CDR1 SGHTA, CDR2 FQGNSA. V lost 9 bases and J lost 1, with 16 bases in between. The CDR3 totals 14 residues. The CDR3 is CASVPGTVSYEQYF. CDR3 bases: TGTGCCAGTGTCCCCGGGACTGTATCCTACGAGCAGTACTTC.

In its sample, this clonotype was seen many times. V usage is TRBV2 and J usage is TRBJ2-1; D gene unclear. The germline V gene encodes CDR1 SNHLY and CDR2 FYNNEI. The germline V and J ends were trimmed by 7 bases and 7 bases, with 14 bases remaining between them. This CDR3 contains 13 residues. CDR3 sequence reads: CASTRRYDNEQFF. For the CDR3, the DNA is TGTGCCAGCACCAGAAGGTATGATAATGAGCAGTTCTTC. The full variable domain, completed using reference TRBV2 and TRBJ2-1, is EPEVTQTPSHQVTQMGQEVILRCVPISNHLYFYWYRQILGQKVEFLVSFYNNEISEKSEIFDDQFSVERPDGSNFTLKIRSTKLEDSAMYFCASTRRYDNEQFFGPGTRLTVL.

The CDR3 protein is CASSLATSGAYEQYF. For the CDR3, the DNA is TGTGCCAGCAGCTTAGCGACTTCGGGGGCCTACGAGCAGTACTTC. The J gene is TRBJ2-7, the V gene TRBV7-6; D may be TRBD2 (6 bases). The CDR3 consists of 15 residues. V was clipped by 0 bases and J by 2 bases, with 11 bases between them. Per germline, CDR1 SGHVS and CDR2 FNYEAQ. Full variable domain (missing parts from reference TRBV7-6 and TRBJ2-7): GAGVSQSPRYKVTKRGQDVALRCDPISGHVSLYWYRQALGQGPEFLTYFNYEAQQDKSGLPNDRFSAERPEGSISTLTIQRTEQRDSAMYRCASSLATSGAYEQYFGPGTRLTVT.

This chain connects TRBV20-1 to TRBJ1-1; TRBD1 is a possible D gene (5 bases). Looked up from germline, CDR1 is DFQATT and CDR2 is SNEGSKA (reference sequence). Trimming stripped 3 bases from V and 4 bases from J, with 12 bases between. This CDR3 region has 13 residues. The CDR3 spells CSARGGEGTEAFF. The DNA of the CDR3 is TGCAGTGCTAGGGGGGGGGAGGGCACTGAAGCTTTCTTT.

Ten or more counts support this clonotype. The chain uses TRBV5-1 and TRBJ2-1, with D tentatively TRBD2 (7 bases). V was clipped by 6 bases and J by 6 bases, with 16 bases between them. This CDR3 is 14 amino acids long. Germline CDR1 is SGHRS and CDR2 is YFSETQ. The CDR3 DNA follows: TGCGCCAGCACTCAAGGGGGGGCCTTCAATGAGCAGTTCTTC. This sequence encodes CASTQGGAFNEQFF. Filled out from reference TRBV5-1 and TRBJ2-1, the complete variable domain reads KAGVTQTPRYLIKTRGQQVTLSCSPISGHRSVSWYQQTPGQGLQFLFEYFSETQRNKGNFPGRFSGRQFSNSRSEMNVSTLELGDSALYLCASTQGGAFNEQFFGPGTRLTVL.

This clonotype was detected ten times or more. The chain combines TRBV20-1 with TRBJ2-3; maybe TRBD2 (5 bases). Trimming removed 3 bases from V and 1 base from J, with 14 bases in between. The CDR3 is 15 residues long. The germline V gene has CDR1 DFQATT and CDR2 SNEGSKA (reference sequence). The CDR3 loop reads CSASGLTKRTDTQYF. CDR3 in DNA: TGCAGTGCTAGCGGACTTACTAAACGCACAGATACGCAGTATTTT.

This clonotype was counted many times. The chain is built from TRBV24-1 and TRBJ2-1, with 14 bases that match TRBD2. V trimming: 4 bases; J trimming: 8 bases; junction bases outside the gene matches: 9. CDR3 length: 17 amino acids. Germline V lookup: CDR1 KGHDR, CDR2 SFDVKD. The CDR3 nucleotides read TGTGCCACCAGTGAAGCTGGGACTAGCGGGAGCGGGTATGAGCAGTTCTTC. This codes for CATSEAGTSGSGYEQFF.

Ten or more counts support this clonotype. CDR3 DNA: TGTGCCAGCTCACCGACAGACCTATCTGAAGCTTTCTTT. As protein: CASSPTDLSEAFF. This sequence joins TRBV18 and TRBJ1-1, with D maybe TRBD1 (5 bases). Trimming took 3 bases from V and 6 from J, leaving 11 bases between them. This CDR3 has 13 residues. In germline, CDR1 is KGHSH, CDR2 LQKENI. Complete variable domain (other parts from reference TRBV18 and TRBJ1-1): NAGVMQNPRHLVRRRGQEARLRCSPMKGHSHVYWYRQLPEEGLKFMVYLQKENIIDESGMPKERFSAEFPKEGPSILRIQQVVRGDSAAYFCASSPTDLSEAFFGQGTRLTVV.